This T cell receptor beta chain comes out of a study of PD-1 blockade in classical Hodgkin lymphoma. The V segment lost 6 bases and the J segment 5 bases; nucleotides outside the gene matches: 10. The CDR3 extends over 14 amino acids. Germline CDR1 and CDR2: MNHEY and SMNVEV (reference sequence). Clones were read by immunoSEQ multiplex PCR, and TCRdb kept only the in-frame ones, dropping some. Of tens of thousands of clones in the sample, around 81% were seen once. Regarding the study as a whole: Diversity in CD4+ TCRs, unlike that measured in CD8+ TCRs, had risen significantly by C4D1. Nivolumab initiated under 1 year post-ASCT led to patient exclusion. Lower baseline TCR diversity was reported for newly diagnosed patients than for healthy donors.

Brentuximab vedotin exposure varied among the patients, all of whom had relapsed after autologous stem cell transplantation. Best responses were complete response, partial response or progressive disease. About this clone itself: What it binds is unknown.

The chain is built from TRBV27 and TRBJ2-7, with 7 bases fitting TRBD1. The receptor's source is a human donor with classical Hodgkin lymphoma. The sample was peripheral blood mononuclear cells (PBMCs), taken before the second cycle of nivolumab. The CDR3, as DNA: TGTGCCAGCAGCTCGATCTCTGGGACAGACGAGCAGTACTTC. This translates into CASSSISGTDEQYF.